This T cell receptor beta chain emerged from a study of cytomegalovirus exposure and HLA in healthy donors. The study's findings and limits: As a later analysis revealed, most CMV-associated TCR beta chains appeared HLA-restricted.

Details on this clone: Antigen specificity is unknown.

Germline V gene sequence: CDR1 MDHEN, CDR2 SYDVKM. Trimming took 6 bases from V and 5 from J; bases not matched to a gene: 6. CDR3 length equals 13 residues. It was with 60 Vbeta and 13 Jbeta primers that the PCR ran. Some clones are missing from TCRdb's copy, which holds only in-frame ones; the method was immunoSEQ multiplex PCR. The sample has around 120,000 clones. The rearrangement uses TRBV28 and TRBJ2-5, with TRBD1 identical over 7 bases. Sequencing was done on a sample of PBMCs. The TCR was taken from a man between 18 and 35 years old in good health and CMV-seronegative. As DNA, the CDR3 is TGTGCCAGCAGCCCTGACAGGGCGGAGACCCAGTACTTC. Its translation: CASSPDRAETQYF.